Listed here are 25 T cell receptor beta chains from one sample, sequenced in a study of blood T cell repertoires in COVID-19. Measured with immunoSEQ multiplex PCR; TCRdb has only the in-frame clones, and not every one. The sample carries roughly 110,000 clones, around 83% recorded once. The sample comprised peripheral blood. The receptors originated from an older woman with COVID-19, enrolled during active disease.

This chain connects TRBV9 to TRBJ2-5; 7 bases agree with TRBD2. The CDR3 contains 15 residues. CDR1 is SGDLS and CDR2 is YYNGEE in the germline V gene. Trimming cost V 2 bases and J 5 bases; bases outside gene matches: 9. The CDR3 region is CASSVQPGTMETQYF. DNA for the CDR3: TGTGCCAGCAGCGTCCAACCCGGGACTATGGAGACCCAGTACTTC. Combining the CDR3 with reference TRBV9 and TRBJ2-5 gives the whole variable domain DSGVTQTPKHLITATGQRVTLRCSPRSGDLSVYWYQQSLDQGLQFLIQYYNGEERAKGNILERFSAQQFPDLHSELNLSSLELGDSALYFCASSVQPGTMETQYFGPGTRLLVL.

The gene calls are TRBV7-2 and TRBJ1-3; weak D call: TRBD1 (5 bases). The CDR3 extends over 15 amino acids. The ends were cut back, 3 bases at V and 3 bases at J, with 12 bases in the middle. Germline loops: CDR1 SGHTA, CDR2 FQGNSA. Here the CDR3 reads CASSLDQGGGNTIYF. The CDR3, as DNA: TGTGCCAGCAGCTTGGATCAGGGTGGTGGAAACACCATATATTTT.

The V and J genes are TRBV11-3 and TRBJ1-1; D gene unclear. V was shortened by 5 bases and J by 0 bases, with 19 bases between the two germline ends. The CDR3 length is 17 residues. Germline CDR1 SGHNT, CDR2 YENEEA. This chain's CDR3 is CASSPDLQPLMNTEAFF. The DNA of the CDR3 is TGTGCCAGCAGCCCGGATCTACAGCCCCTTATGAACACTGAAGCTTTCTTT.

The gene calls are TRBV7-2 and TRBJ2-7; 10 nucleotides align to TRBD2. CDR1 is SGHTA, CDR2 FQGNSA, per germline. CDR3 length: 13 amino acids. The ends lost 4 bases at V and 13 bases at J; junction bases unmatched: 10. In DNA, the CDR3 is TGTGCCAGCAGCTACATAGCGGGGGGTAACTCTTACTTC. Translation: CASSYIAGGNSYF.

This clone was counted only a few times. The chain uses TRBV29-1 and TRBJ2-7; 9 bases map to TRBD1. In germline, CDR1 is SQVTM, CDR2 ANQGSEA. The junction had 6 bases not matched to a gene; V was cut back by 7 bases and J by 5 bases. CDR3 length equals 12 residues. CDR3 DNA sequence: TGCAGCGCCCTGACAGGGGGAGACGAGCAGTACTTC. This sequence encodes CSALTGGDEQYF.

As DNA, the CDR3 is TGTGCCAGTAGTGTGACAAAAAGGAATTCACCCCTCCACTTT. Protein product: CASSVTKRNSPLHF. The J gene is TRBJ1-6, the V gene TRBV19, with D unresolved. V lost 5 bases and J 7 bases, leaving 12 bases between the germline ends. The CDR3 is made up of 14 amino acids. CDR1 and CDR2 from the germline V gene are LNHDA and SQIVND (reference sequence).

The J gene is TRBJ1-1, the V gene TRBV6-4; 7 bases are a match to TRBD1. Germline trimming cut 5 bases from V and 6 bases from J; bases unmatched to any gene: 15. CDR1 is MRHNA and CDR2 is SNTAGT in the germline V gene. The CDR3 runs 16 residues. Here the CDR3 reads CASSPDRDGFEAEAFF. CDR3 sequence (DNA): TGTGCCAGCAGTCCCGACAGGGATGGTTTCGAAGCTGAAGCTTTCTTT.

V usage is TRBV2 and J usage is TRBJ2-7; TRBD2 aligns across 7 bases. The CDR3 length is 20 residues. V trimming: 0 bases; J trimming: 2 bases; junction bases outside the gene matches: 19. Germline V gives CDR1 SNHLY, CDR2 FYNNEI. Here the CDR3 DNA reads TGTGCCAGCAGTGAAGCCAGCCGGGTTACGCCGGGACTAAGCACCTACGAGCAGTACTTC. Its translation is CASSEASRVTPGLSTYEQYF.

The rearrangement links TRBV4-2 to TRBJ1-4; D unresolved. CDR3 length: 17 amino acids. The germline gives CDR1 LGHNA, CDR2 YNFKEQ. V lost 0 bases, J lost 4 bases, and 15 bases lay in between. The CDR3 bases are TGTGCCAGCAGCCAAGATGCGGTTCGAGGGAATAATGAAAAACTGTTTTTT. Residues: CASSQDAVRGNNEKLFF.

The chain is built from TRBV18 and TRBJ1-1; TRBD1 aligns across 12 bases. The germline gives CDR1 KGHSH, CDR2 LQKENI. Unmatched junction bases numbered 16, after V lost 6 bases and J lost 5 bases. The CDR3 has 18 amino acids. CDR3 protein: CASSTRPGQGARGTEAFF. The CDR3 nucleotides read TGTGCCAGCTCGACAAGGCCGGGACAGGGGGCTAGAGGTACTGAAGCTTTCTTT.

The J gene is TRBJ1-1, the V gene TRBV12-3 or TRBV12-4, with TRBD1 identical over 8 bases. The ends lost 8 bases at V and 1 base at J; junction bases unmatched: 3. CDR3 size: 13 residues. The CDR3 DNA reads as TGTGCCAGCCGGGACAGGCCGAACACTGAAGCTTTCTTT. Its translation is CASRDRPNTEAFF.

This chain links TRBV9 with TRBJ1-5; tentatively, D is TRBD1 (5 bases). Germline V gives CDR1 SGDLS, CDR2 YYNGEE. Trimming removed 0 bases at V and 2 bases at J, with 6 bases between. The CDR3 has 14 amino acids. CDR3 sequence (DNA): TGTGCCAGCAGCGTAGGGGGGGGCAATCAGCCCCAGCATTTT. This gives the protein CASSVGGGNQPQHF.

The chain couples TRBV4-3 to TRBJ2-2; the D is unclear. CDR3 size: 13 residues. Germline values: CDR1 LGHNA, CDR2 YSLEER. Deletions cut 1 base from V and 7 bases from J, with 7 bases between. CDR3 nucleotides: TGCGCCAGCAGCCAAGGAGGTCTCGGGGAGCTGTTTTTT. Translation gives CASSQGGLGELFF.

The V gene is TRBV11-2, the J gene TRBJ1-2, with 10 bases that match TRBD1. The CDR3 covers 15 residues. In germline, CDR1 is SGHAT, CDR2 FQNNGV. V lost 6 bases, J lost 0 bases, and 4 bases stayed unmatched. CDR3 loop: CASSPGTGANYGYTF. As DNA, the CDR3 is TGTGCCAGCAGTCCCGGGACAGGGGCTAACTATGGCTACACCTTC. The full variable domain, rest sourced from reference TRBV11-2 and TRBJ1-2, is EAGVAQSPRYKIIEKRQSVAFWCNPISGHATLYWYQQILGQGPKLLIQFQNNGVVDDSQLPKDRFSAERLKGVDSTLKIQPAKLEDSAVYLCASSPGTGANYGYTFGSGTRLTVV.

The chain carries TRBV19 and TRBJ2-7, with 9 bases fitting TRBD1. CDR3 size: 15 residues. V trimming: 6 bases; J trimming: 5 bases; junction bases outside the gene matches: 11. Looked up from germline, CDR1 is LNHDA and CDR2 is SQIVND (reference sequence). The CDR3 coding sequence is TGTGCCAGTAGACCCGCGTGGGACAGGGACCACGAGCAGTACTTC. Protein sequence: CASRPAWDRDHEQYF.

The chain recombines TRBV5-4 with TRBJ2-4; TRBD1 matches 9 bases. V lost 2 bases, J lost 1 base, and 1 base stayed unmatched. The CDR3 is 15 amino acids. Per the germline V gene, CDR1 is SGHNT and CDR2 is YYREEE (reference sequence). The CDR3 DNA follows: TGTGCCAGCAGCTTAGGACAGGGGGCCAAAAACATTCAGTACTTC. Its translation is CASSLGQGAKNIQYF.

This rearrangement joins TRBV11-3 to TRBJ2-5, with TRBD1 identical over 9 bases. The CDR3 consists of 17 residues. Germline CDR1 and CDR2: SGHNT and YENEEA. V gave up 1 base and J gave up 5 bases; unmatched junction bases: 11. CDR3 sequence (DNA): TGTGCCAGCAGCTTAGGTGTGGACAGGGGAATCGGGGAGACCCAGTACTTC. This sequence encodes CASSLGVDRGIGETQYF.

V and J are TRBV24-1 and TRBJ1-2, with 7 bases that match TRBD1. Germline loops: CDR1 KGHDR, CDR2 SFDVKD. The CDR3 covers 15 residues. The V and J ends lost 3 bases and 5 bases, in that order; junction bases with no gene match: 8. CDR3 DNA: TGTGCCACCAGTGATCCCGGGACAGCACCGTATGGCTACACCTTC. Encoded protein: CATSDPGTAPYGYTF.

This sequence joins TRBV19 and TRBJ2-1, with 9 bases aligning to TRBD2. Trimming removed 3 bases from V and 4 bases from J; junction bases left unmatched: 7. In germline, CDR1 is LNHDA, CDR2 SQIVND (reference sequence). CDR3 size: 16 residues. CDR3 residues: CASSILLRGGYNEQFF. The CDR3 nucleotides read TGTGCCAGTAGTATTCTATTGCGGGGGGGTTACAATGAGCAGTTCTTC.

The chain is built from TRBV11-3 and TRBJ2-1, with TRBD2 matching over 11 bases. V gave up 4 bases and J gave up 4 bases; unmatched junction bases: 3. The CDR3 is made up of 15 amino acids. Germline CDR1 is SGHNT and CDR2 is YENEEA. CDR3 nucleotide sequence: TGTGCCAGCAGCTATAGCGGGGGGGAATACAATGAGCAGTTCTTC. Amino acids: CASSYSGGEYNEQFF.

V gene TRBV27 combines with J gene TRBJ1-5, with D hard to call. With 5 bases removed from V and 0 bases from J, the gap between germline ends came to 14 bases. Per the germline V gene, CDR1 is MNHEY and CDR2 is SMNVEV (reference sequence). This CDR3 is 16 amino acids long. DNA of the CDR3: TGTGCCAGCAGTCTAGGAGGGTGGACTAGCAATCAGCCCCAGCATTTT. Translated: CASSLGGWTSNQPQHF.

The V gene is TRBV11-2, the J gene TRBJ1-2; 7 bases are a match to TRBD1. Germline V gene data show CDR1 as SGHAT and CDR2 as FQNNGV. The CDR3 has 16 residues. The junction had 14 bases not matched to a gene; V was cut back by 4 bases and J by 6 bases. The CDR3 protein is CASSSTGTAAIDGYTF. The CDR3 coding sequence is TGTGCCAGCAGCTCTACCGGGACAGCTGCTATTGATGGCTACACCTTC.

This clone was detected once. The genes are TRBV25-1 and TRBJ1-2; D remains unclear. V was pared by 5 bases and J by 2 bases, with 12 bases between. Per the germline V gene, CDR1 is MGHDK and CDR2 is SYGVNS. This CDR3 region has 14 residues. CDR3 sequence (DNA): TGTGCCAGCAGTCCTCGGAGACGGAACTATGGCTACACCTTC. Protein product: CASSPRRRNYGYTF.

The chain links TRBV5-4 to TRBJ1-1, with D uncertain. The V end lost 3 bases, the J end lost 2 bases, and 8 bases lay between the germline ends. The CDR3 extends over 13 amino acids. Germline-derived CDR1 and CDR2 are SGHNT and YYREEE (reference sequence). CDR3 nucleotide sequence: TGTGCCAGCAGCTCCAATTCAAACACTGAAGCTTTCTTT. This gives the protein CASSSNSNTEAFF.

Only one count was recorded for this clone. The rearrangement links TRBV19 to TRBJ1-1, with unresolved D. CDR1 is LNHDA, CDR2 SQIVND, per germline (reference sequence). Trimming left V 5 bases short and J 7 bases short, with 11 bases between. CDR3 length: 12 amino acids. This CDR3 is CASSGQELEAFF. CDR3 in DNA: TGTGCCAGTAGTGGGCAGGAACTTGAAGCTTTCTTT.